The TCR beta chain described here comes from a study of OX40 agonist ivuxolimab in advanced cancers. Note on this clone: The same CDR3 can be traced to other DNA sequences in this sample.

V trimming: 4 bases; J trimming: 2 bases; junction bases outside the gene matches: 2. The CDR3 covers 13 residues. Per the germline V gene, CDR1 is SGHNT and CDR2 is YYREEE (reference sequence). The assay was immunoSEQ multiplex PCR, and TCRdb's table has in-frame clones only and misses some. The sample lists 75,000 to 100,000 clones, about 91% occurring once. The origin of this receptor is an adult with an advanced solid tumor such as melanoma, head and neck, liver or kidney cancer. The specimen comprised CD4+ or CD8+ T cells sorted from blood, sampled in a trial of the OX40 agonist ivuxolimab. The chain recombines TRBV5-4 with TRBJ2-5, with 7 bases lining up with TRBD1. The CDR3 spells CASSTGQQETQYF. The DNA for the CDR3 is TGTGCCAGCAGCACGGGACAGCAAGAGACCCAGTACTTC.